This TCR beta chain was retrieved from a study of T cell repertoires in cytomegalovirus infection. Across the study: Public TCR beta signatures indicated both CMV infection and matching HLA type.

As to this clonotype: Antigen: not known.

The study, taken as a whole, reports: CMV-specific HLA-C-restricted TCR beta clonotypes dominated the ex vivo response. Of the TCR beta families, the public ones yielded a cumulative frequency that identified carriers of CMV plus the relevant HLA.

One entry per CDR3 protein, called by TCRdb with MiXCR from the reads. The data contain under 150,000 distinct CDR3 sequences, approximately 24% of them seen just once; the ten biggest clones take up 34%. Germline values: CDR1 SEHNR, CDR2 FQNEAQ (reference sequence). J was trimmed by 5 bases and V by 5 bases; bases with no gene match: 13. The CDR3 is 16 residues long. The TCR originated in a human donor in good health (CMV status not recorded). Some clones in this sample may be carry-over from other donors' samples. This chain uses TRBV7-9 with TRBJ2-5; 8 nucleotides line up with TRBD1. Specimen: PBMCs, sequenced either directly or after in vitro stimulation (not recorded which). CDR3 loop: CASSPPYGQGHETQYF. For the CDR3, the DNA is TGTGCCAGCAGCCCACCGTACGGACAGGGTCATGAGACCCAGTACTTC.